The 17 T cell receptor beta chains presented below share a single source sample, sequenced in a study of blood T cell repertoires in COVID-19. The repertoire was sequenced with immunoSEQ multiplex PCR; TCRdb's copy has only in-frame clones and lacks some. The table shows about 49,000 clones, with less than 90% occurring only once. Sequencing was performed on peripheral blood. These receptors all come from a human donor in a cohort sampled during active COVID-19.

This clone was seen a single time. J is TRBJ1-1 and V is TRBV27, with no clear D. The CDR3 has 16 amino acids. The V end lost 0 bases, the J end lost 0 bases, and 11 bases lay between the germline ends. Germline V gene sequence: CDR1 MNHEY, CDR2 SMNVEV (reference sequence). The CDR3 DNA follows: TGTGCCAGCAGTTTATCGTCAGCGGGGTTGAACACTGAAGCTTTCTTT. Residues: CASSLSSAGLNTEAFF.

The CDR3 is CSVAEVTEAFF. For the CDR3, the DNA is TGCAGCGTGGCGGAGGTGACTGAAGCTTTCTTT. The V call is TRBV29-1, the J call TRBJ1-1; no clear D. Deletions cut 6 bases from V and 5 bases from J, with 10 bases between. The CDR3 length is 11 residues. Germline CDR1 reads SQVTM; CDR2 reads ANQGSEA.

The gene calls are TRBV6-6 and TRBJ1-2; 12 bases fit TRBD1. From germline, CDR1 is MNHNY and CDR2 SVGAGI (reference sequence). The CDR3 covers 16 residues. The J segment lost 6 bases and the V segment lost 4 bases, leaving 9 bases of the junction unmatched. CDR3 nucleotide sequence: TGTGCCAGCAGTTCACCCGGGACAGGGGGCGTAGATGGCTACACCTTC. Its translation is CASSSPGTGGVDGYTF.

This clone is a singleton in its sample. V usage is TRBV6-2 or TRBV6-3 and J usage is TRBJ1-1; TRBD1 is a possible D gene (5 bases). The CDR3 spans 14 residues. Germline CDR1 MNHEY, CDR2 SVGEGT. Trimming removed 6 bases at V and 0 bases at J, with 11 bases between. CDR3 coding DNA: TGTGCCAGCAGCCTGGGGGGACTGAACACTGAAGCTTTCTTT. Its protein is CASSLGGLNTEAFF.

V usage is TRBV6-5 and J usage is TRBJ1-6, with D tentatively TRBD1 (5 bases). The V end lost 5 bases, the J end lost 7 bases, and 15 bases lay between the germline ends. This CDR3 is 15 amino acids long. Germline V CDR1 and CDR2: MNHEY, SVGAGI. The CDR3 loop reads CASSRGGPKNSPLHF. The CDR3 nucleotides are TGTGCCAGCAGTCGGGGGGGTCCCAAAAATTCACCCCTCCACTTT.

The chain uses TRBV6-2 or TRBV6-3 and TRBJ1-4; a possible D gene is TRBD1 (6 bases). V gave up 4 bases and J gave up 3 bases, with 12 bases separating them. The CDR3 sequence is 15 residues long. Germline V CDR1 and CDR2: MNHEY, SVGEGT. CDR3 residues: CASSSDGTSNEKLFF. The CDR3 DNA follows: TGTGCCAGCAGTTCAGACGGGACATCTAATGAAAAACTGTTTTTT.

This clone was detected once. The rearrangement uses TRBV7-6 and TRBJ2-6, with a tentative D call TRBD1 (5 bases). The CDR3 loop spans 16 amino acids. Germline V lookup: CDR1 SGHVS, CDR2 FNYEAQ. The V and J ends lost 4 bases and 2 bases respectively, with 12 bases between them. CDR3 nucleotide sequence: TGTGCCAGCAGCTGGGGCGCGGACCCTGGGGCCAACGTCCTGACTTTC. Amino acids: CASSWGADPGANVLTF.

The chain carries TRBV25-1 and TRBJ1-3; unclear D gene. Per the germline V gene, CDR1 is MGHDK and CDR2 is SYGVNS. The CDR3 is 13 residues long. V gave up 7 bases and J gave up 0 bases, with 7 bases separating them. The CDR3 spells CASTGSSGNTIYF. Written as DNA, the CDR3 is TGTGCCAGCACTGGCAGCTCTGGAAACACCATATATTTT.

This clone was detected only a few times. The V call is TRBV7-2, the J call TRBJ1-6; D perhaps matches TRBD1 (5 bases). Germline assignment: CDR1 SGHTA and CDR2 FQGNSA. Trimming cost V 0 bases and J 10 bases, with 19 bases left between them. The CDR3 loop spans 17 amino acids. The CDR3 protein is CASSLAPLPGIGSPLHF. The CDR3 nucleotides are TGTGCCAGCAGCTTAGCGCCTCTACCAGGGATAGGCTCACCCCTCCACTTT.

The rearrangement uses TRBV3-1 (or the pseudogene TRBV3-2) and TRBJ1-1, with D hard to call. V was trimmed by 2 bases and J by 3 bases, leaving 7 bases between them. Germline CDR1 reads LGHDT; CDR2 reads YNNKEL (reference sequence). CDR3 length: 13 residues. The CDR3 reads CASSQIRDTEAFF. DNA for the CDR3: TGTGCCAGCAGCCAAATACGGGACACTGAAGCTTTCTTT.

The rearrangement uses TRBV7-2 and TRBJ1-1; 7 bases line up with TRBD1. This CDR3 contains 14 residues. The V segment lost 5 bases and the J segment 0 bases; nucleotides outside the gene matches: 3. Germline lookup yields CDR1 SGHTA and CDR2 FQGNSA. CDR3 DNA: TGTGCCAGCAGCCAGACAGGGTTGAACACTGAAGCTTTCTTT. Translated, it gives CASSQTGLNTEAFF.

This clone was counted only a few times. The CDR3 DNA follows: TGTGCCACCAGTGAGTCAGGGAGGACTGAAGCTTTCTTT. Amino acid sequence: CATSESGRTEAFF. V is TRBV24-1 and J is TRBJ1-1, with TRBD1 as a possible D gene (5 bases). V lost 4 bases to trimming and J lost 5 bases, with 10 bases between them. Germline V gene data show CDR1 as KGHDR and CDR2 as SFDVKD. This CDR3 region has 13 residues.

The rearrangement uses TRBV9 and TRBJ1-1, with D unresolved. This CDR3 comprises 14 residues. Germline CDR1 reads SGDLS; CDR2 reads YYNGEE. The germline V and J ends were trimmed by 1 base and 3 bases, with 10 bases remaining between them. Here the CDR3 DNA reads TGTGCCAGCAGCGTAAATTGGAGGGACACTGAAGCTTTCTTT. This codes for CASSVNWRDTEAFF.

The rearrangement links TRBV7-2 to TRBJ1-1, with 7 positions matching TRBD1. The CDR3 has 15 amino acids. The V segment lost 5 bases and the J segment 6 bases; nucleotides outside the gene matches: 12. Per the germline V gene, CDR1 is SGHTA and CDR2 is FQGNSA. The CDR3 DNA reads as TGTGCCAGCAGCCGTCAAGGGGGCCTTAGGGCTGAAGCTTTCTTT. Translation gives CASSRQGGLRAEAFF.

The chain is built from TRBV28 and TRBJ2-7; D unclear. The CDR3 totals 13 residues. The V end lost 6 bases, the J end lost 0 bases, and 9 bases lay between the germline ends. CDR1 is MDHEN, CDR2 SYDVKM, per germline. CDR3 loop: CASSSGSSYEQYF. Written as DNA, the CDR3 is TGTGCCAGCAGCTCAGGTAGCTCCTACGAGCAGTACTTC.

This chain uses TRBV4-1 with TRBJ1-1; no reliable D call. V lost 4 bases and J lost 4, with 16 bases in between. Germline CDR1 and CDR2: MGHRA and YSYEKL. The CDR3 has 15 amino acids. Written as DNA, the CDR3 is TGCGCCAGCAGCCGAACGCCCCCTTTCGGCACTGAAGCTTTCTTT. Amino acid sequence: CASSRTPPFGTEAFF.

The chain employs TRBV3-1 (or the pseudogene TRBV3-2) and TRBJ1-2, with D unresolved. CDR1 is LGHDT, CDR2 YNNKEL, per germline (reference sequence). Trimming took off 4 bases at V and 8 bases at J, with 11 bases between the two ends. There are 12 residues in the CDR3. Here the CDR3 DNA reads TGTGCCAGCAGCCTTGCGGGGATAGGCTACACCTTC. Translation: CASSLAGIGYTF.